What follows is one TCR beta chain and its context. The antigen remains unidentified. The sample originates from a study of cytomegalovirus exposure and HLA in healthy donors. Overall study: Unique TCR beta sequences numbering 120 million or so came from some 200 million T cells in an earlier analysis. Study findings and constraints: When presence/absence was analysed, sequencing depth was taken to be roughly uniform across donors. Analysis performed later found more than 15,000 TCR beta sequences associated with HLA alleles at 0.05 false discovery rate.

CDR3 length equals 13 residues. The germline CDR1 and CDR2 sequences are SGHRS and YFSETQ. The V gene lost 0 bases and the J gene lost 5 bases, with 8 bases spanning the gap. Both 60 Vbeta primers and 13 Jbeta primers went into the PCR. This table comes from immunoSEQ multiplex PCR, and its TCRdb copy is limited to in-frame clones, with some not included. The sample lists roughly 190,000 clones; 80% to 85% were seen once. Healthy bone marrow donors supplied every sample. The sample was PBMCs. The genes are TRBV5-1 and TRBJ1-2, with D hard to call. The sequence was obtained from a young woman in good health and CMV-seronegative. The CDR3 bases are TGCGCCAGCAGCTTGGCCGAGGGATATGGCTACACCTTC. Translated, it gives CASSLAEGYGYTF.